These T cell receptor beta chains were read from a single sample in a study of human T cells and chemical hapten exposure. TCRdb re-called the RACE reads with MiXCR, one entry per CDR3 protein. The sample shows more than 75,000 distinct CDR3 sequences, nearly 10% of them seen only once. The sequencing used whole blood, collected in connection with sensitization to the hapten diphenylcyclopropenone (DPC). The receptors were gathered from a woman in her forties with alopecia areata. Some clones in this sample may be carry-over from other donors' samples. Each CDR3 is given with its conserved first and last residue. The D gene is left open where the match is weak. Where a row states a size, it is once, few, many or the class of an expanded clone; other rows omit it.

TRBJ1-1 . TRBV6-5 . TGTGCCAGCAGTAGGGGGGATACAACTACTGAAGCTTTCTTT CASSRGDTTTEAFF
TRBJ2-2 . TRBV6-5 . TGTGCCAGCAGGTTGAACACCGGGGAGCTGTTTTTT CASRLNTGELFF
TRBJ1-1 TRBD1 TRBV29-1 . TGCAGCGTTTCCGGGACAGGAATTGAAGCTTTCTTT CSVSGTGIEAFF
TRBJ1-1 . TRBV29-1 many TGCAGCGTTCCACAGGGAGCGCACACTGAAGCTTTCTTT CSVPQGAHTEAFF
TRBJ2-7 . TRBV5-1 many TGCGCCAGCAGCTGGGAGCCAACCTACGAGCAGTACTTC CASSWEPTYEQYF
TRBJ1-3 . TRBV23-1 . TGCGCCAGCAGTCATTGGGGACACCCCTCTGGAAACACCATATATTTT CASSHWGHPSGNTIYF
TRBJ2-5 TRBD2 TRBV6-1 . TGTGCCAGCAGTGGTTCTAGCGGGGGTCGAGAGACCCAGTACTTC CASSGSSGGRETQYF
TRBJ1-2 . TRBV4-3 many TGCGCCAGCAGCCAAGATCGAAGGGCTTCTCGCACCTTC CASSQDRRASRTF
TRBJ2-1 TRBD2 TRBV29-1 many TGCAGCTTGCGGACTAGCGGGGCGACGTTCTTC CSLRTSGATFF
TRBJ2-1 TRBD2 TRBV7-7 many TGTGCCAGCAGCTTATTCCCGAGCGGGGCTTTTTCCTACAATGAGCAGTTCTTC CASSLFPSGAFSYNEQFF